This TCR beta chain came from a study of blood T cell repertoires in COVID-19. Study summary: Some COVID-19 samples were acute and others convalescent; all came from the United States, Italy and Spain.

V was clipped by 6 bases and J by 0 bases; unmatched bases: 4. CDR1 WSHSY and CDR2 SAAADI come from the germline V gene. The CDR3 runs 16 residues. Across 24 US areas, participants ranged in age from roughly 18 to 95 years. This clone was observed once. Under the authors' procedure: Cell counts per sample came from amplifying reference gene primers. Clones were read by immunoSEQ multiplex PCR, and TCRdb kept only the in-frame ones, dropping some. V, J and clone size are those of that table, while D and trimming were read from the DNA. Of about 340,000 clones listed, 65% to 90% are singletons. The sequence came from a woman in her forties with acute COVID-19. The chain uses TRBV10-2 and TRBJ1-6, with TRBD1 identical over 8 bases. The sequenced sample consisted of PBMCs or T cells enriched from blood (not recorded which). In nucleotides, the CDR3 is TGCGCCAGCAGCAGGACAGGGAGCTCCTATAATTCACCCCTCCACTTT. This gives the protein CASSRTGSSYNSPLHF.